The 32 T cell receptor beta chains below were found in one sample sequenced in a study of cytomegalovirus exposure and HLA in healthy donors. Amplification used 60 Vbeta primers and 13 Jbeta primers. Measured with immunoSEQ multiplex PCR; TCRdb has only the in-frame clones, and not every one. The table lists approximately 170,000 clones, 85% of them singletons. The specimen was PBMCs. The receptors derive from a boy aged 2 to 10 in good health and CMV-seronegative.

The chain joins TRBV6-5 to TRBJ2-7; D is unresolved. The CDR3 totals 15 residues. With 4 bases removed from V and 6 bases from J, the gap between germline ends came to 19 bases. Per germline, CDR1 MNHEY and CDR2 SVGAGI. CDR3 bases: TGTGCCAGCAGTTCCCCCGGGTTGGGTCGATCCGAGCAGTACTTC. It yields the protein CASSSPGLGRSEQYF.

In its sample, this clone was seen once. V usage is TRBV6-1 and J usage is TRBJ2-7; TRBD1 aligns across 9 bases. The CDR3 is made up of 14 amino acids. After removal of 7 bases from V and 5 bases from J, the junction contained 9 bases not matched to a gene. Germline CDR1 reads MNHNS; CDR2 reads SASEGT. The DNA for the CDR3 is TGTGCCAGCATAGCCCGGGACAGGGTCCACGAGCAGTACTTC. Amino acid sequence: CASIARDRVHEQYF.

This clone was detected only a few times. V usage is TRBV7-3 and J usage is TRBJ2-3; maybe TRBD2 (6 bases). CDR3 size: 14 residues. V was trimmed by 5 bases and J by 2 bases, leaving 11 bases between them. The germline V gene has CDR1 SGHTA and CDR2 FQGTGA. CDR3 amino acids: CASSRSGNTDTQYF. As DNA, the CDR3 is TGTGCCAGCAGCCGTAGCGGTAACACAGATACGCAGTATTTT.

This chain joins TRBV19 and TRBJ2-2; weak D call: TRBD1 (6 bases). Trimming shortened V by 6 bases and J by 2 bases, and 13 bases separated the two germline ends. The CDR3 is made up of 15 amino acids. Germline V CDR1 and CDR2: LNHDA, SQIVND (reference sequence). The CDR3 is CASRSIQGNTGELFF. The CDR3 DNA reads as TGTGCCAGTAGGTCCATACAGGGAAACACCGGGGAGCTGTTTTTT. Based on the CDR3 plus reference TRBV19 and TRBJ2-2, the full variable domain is DGGITQSPKYLFRKEGQNVTLSCEQNLNHDAMYWYRQDPGQGLRLIYYSQIVNDFQKGDIAEGYSVSREKKESFPLTVTSAQKNPTAFYLCASRSIQGNTGELFFGEGSRLTVL.

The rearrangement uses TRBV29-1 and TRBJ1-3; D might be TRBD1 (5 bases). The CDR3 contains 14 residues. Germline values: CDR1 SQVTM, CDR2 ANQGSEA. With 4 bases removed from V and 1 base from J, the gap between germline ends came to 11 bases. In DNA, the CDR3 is TGCAGCGTTGCCCCGACAGTATCTGGAAACACCATATATTTT. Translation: CSVAPTVSGNTIYF. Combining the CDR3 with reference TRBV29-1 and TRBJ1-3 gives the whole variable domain SAVISQKPSRDICQRGTSLTIQCQVDSQVTMMFWYRQQPGQSLTLIATANQGSEATYESGFVIDKFPISRPNLTFSTLTVSNMSPEDSSIYLCSVAPTVSGNTIYFGEGSWLTVV.

CDR3 protein: CASSLREVTSGGNTGELFF. DNA of the CDR3: TGTGCCAGCAGCCTTCGAGAAGTAACTAGCGGGGGGAACACCGGGGAGCTGTTTTTT. The V call is TRBV4-2, the J call TRBJ2-2; 11 positions match TRBD2. Trimming cost V 4 bases and J 1 base; bases outside gene matches: 11. The germline V gene encodes CDR1 LGHNA and CDR2 YNFKEQ. The CDR3 length is 19 residues.

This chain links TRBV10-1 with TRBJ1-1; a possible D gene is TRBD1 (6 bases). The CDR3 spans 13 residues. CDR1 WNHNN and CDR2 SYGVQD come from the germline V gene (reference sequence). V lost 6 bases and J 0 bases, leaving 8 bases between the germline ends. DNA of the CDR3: TGCGCCAGCAGGAGGGGGATGAACACTGAAGCTTTCTTT. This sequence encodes CASRRGMNTEAFF.

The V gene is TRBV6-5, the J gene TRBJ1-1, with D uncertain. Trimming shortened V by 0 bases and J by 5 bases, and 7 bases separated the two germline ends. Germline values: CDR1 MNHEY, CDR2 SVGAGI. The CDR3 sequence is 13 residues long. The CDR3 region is CASSYSGGTEAFF. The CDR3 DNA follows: TGTGCCAGCAGTTACTCAGGAGGAACTGAAGCTTTCTTT.

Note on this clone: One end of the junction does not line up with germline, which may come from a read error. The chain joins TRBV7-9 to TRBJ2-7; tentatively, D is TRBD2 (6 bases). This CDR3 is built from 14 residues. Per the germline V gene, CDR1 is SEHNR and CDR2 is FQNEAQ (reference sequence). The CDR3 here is CSSSSGTPLYEQYF. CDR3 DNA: TGTTCCAGCAGTTCCGGGACTCCCCTCTACGAGCAGTACTTC.

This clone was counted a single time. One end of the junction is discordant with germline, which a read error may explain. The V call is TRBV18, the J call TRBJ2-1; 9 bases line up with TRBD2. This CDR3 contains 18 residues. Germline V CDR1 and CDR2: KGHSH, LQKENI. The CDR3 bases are TGTGCCAGCTCCCCACGTAGGGCGACTAGCGGTGCCTACAATGAGCAGTTCTTC. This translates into CASSPRRATSGAYNEQFF.

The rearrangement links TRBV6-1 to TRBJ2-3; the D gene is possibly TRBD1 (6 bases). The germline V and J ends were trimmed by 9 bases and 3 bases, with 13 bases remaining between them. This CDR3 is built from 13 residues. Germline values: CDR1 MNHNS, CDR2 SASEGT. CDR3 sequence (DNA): TGTGCCAGTAGCCAGGGGTGGACAGATACGCAGTATTTT. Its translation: CASSQGWTDTQYF.

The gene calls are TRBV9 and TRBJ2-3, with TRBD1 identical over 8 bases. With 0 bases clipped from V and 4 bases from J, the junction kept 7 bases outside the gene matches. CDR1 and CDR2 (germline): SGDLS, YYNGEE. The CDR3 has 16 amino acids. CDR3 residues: CASSVDPGGRADTQYF. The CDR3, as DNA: TGTGCCAGCAGCGTAGATCCAGGGGGCCGGGCAGATACGCAGTATTTT.

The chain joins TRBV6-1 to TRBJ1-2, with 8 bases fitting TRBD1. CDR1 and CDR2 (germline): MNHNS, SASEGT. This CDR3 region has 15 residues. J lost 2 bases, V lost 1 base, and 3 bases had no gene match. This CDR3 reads CASSEVGQGNYGYTF. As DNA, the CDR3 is TGTGCCAGCAGTGAAGTCGGACAGGGAAACTATGGCTACACCTTC.

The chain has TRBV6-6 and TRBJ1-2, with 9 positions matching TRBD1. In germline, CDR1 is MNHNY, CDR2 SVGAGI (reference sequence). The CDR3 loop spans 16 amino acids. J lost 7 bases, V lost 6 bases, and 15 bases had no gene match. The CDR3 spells CASSGTTERDRAGYTF. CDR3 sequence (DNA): TGTGCCAGCAGCGGGACGACGGAGAGGGACAGGGCTGGCTACACCTTC.

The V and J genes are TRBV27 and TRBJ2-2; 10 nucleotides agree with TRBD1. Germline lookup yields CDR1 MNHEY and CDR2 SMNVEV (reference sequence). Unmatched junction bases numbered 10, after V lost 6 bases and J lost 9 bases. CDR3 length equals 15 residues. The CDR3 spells CASSPGTGASWELFF. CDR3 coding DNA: TGTGCCAGCAGCCCCGGGACAGGGGCCTCCTGGGAGCTGTTTTTT.

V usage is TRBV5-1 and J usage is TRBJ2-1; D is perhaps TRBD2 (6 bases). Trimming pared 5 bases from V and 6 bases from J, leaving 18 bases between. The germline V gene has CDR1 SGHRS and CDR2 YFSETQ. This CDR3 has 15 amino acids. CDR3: CASRMTGELFNEQFF. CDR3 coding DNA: TGCGCCAGCAGGATGACGGGGGAGCTCTTCAATGAGCAGTTCTTC.

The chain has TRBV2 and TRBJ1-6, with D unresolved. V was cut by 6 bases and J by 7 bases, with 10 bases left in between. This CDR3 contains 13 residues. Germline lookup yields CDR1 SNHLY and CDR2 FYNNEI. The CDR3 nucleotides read TGTGCCAGCAGCGGTAGTATGAATTCACCCCTCCACTTT. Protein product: CASSGSMNSPLHF.

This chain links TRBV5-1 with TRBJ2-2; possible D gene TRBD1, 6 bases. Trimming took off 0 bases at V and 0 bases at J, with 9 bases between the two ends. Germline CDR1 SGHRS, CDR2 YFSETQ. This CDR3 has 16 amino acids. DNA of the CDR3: TGCGCCAGCAGCTTGGCCGGGACAACGAACACCGGGGAGCTGTTTTTT. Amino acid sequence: CASSLAGTTNTGELFF.

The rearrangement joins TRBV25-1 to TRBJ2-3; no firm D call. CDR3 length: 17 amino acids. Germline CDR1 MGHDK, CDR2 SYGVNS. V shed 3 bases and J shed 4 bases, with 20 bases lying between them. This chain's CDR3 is CASSDAKARISPDTQYF. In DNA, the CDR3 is TGTGCCAGCAGTGACGCGAAAGCAAGAATTTCCCCAGATACGCAGTATTTT.

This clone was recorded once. The CDR3 bases are TGTGCCAGTAGTTCCGGACAGGGGGGATCGAACACCGGGGAGCTGTTTTTT. This encodes CASSSGQGGSNTGELFF. The J gene is TRBJ2-2, the V gene TRBV19, with 10 bases identical to TRBD1. This CDR3 comprises 17 residues. V dropped 5 bases and J dropped 0; count of bases not matched to a gene: 6. The germline V gene encodes CDR1 LNHDA and CDR2 SQIVND (reference sequence).

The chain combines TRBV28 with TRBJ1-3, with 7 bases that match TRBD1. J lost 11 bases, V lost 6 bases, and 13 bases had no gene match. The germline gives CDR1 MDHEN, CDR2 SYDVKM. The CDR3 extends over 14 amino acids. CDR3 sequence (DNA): TGTGCCAGCAGGTCTCCCGGGACAGAAAGAGCCATATATTTT. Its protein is CASRSPGTERAIYF.

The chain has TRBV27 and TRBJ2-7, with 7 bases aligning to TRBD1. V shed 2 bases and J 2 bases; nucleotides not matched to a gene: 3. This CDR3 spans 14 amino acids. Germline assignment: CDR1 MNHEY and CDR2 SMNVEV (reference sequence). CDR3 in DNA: TGTGCCAGCAGTTTAGTACAGGGGACCTACGAGCAGTACTTC. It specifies CASSLVQGTYEQYF.

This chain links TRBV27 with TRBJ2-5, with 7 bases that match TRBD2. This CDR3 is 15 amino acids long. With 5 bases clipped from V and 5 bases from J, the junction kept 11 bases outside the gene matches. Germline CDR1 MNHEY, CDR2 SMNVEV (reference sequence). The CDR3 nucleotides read TGTGCCAGCAGTCCTAGCCCGGGGGGAGGGGAGACCCAGTACTTC. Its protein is CASSPSPGGGETQYF.

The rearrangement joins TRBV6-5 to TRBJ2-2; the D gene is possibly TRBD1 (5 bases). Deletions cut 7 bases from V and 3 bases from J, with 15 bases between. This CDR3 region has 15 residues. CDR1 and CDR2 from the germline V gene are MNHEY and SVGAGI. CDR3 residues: CASTTTRQHTGELFF. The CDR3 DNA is TGTGCCAGCACTACTACGAGACAGCACACCGGGGAGCTGTTTTTT.

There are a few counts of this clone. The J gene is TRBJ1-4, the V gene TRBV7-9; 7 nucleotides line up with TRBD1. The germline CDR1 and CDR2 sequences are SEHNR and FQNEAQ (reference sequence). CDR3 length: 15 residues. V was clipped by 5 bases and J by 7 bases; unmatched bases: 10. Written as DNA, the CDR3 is TGTGCCAGCAGCGTCACAGGGGAAAGAGTTGAAAAACTGTTTTTT. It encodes CASSVTGERVEKLFF.

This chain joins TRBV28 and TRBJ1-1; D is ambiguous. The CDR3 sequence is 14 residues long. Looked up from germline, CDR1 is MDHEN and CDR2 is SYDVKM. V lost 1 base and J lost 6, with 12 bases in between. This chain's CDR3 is CASSLFRVLSEAFF. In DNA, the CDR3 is TGTGCCAGCAGTTTATTCCGGGTTTTATCTGAAGCTTTCTTT.

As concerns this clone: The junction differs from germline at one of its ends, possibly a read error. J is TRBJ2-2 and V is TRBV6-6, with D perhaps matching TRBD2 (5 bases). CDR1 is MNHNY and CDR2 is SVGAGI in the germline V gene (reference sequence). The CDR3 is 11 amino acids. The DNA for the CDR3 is TGTGCCAGCAGTTACTACCGGGGAGCTGTTTTT. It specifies CASSYYRGAVF.

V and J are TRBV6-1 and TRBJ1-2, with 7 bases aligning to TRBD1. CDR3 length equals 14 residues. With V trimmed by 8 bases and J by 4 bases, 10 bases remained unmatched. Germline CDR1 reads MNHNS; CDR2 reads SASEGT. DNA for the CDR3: TGTGCCAGCCTTTTTGAGGGGGCGGGCTATGGCTACACCTTC. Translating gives CASLFEGAGYGYTF.

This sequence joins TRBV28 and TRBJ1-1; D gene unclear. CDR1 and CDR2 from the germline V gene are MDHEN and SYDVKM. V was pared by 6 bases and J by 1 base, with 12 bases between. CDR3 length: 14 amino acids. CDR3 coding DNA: TGTGCCAGCAGCCGATATACAGAGAACACTGAAGCTTTCTTT. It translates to CASSRYTENTEAFF.

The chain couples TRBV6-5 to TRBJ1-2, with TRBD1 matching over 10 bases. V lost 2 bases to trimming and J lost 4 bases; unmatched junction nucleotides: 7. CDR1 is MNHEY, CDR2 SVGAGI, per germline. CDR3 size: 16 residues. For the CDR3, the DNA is TGTGCCAGCAGTTACGGGACAGGGGCGGGTGTCTATGGCTACACCTTC. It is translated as CASSYGTGAGVYGYTF.

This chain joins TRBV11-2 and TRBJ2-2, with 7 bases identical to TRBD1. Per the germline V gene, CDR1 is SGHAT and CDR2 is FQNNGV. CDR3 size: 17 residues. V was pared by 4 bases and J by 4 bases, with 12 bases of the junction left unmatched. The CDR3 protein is CASSSGDRVEGTGELFF. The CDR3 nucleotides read TGTGCCAGCAGCTCCGGGGACAGAGTCGAAGGCACCGGGGAGCTGTTTTTT.

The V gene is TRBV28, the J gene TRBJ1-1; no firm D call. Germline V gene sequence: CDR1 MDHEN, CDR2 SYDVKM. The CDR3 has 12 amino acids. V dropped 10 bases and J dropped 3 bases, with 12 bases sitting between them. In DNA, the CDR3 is TGTGCCATCAAGAGTACCCACACTGAAGCTTTCTTT. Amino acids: CAIKSTHTEAFF.